A single sample gave rise to the 5 T cell receptor beta chains below, sequenced in a study of cytotoxic CD8 clonotypes in ibrutinib-treated CLL. Profiling relied on immunoSEQ multiplex PCR, and the TCRdb table lists in-frame clones only, not all of them. This table holds more than 200,000 clones, 60% to 75% found once. Sequences were derived from PBMCs, sampled after 24 months of ibrutinib treatment. The source of these receptors is a human donor with chronic lymphocytic leukemia.

This clone has a handful of counts. This chain joins TRBV27 and TRBJ2-5; 10 nucleotides match TRBD2. With V trimmed by 0 bases and J by 1 base, 2 bases remained unmatched. This CDR3 contains 16 residues. From germline, CDR1 is MNHEY and CDR2 SMNVEV (reference sequence). CDR3 in DNA: TGTGCCAGCAGTTTATCACTAGCGGGGTCCCAAGAGACCCAGTACTTC. This sequence encodes CASSLSLAGSQETQYF.

This rearrangement joins TRBV7-9 to TRBJ1-2; a possible D gene is TRBD1 (6 bases). Germline V CDR1 and CDR2: SEHNR, FQNEAQ (reference sequence). This CDR3 has 14 residues. Trimming took off 2 bases at V and 3 bases at J, with 10 bases between the two ends. CDR3 nucleotide sequence: TGTGCCAGCAGCTTACGTGGGGGCGACTATGGCTACACCTTC. This translates into CASSLRGGDYGYTF.

The chain carries TRBV27 and TRBJ2-7; no clear D. Germline V gives CDR1 MNHEY, CDR2 SMNVEV (reference sequence). The V and J ends lost 5 bases and 3 bases respectively, with 14 bases between them. The CDR3 runs to 14 residues. CDR3 in amino acids: CASSPEGILYEQYF. CDR3 sequence (DNA): TGTGCCAGCAGTCCTGAAGGGATTCTCTACGAGCAGTACTTC.

The chain joins TRBV29-1 to TRBJ1-2, with a possible D match to TRBD1 (5 bases). CDR1 SQVTM and CDR2 ANQGSEA come from the germline V gene. V gave up 4 bases and J gave up 0 bases, with 12 bases separating them. This CDR3 contains 14 residues. The CDR3 loop is CSVGRQTTNYGYTF. The CDR3 coding sequence is TGCAGCGTTGGTAGACAGACTACTAACTATGGCTACACCTTC.

The CDR3 nucleotides read TGTGCCAGCAGTGATTTAGCCCCCGACAGGCCTCCTTATGGCTACACCTTC. Amino acid sequence: CASSDLAPDRPPYGYTF. This chain uses TRBV6-1 with TRBJ1-2, with D possibly matching TRBD1 (6 bases). Trimming shortened V by 3 bases and J by 5 bases, and 22 bases separated the two germline ends. The CDR3 is 17 amino acids. CDR1 and CDR2 from the germline V gene are MNHNS and SASEGT.